This TCR beta chain is from a study of cytomegalovirus exposure and HLA in healthy donors (dated by TCRdb to 2015 to 2018). About the study as a whole: According to an earlier analysis of several hundred of the donors, about 180 million T cells yielded roughly 110 million unique TCR beta sequences and around 280 Gb of sequence data. The later analysis used no new phenotypic data to find candidate immune exposures, relying instead on TCR beta sequences and their occurrence across donors. HLA typing covered class I and class II loci at four-digit resolution. Among the roughly 400 genotyped donors, more than 70% belonged to the genetic ancestry cluster associated with self-reported Caucasian donors. An earlier analysis of some 600 of the donors applied high-throughput TCR beta sequencing to assess whether each TCR beta V gene segment acted as functional or pseudogenic. A later analysis re-examined previously published TCR beta repertoires from roughly 650 donors and added high-resolution HLA genotyping to investigate patterns of TCR occurrence. Besides the first cohort of approximately 670 subjects, a separate validation cohort made up of roughly 120 different subjects was used. Donor age, sex, ethnicity and CMV serostatus were compiled alongside the repertoire data. A later genetic analysis took genome-wide SNP genotypes for about 55% of the 666 donors and used that subset as a discovery cohort. The study used immunosequencing to profile the T cell repertoires of around 600 subjects and linked those repertoires to cytomegalovirus serostatus. Among some 410 genotyped donors of the cohort, an average of approximately 240,000 unique TCR beta nucleotide sequences was sequenced per donor, of which about 20% were non-productive. An early release covering roughly 640 HLA-typed donors comprised about 310 gigabases of sequencing data and about 90 million unique TCR sequences. The study combined high-throughput TCR immunosequencing, statistical association of individual TCRs with disease status, and machine learning to predict cytomegalovirus infection status. All discovery cohort repertoires had been generated using a single sequencing platform. Several DR-DQ haplotypes were handled as single units for association and clustering because linkage in the cohort was strong. The study was designed to test whether signatures of past pathogen exposure could be identified by cataloging public T cell receptors. Typing coverage differed by locus: A, B, C, DRB1 and DQB1 were typed in about 620-630 donors, DQA1 in roughly 500, DPA1 in nearly 610, and DPB1 in approximately 450. Findings and caveats that apply to the study as a whole: In both the original and validation cohorts, the classifier was reported to diagnose cytomegalovirus status with high specificity and sensitivity. Three of the identified cytomegalovirus-associated TCR beta chains were confirmed in vitro to be specific for cytomegalovirus antigens. In a later analysis, several top co-occurrence clusters were reported to appear linked to parvovirus B19, influenza, CMV and Epstein-Barr virus. A group of highly shared sequence variants was considered likely to be a technical artifact of the sequencing pipeline. A later analysis found that HLA-associated TCR beta chains were more clonally expanded and had lower generation probabilities than equally common non-associated chains. V-gene and J-gene trimming of TCR beta chains was associated with a missense DCLRE1C variant in a later genetic analysis, and the association was replicated in an independent cohort. Because some donors lacked HLA typing at each locus, the association tests relied only on the typed subset. In the study, 150 to 200 TCR beta chains were listed as associated with cytomegalovirus. The authors suggested that the approach could potentially be generalized to other disease states and immunological phenotypes. Compared with the roughly 720-donor mean, donors in an Asian-associated ancestry cluster had fewer N-insertions in productive TCRs, according to a later genetic analysis. Presence/absence analyses assumed roughly uniform sequencing depth across donors, an assumption that may not hold. Specific HLA alleles were associated with 15,000 to 20,000 TCR beta sequences at a false discovery rate of 0.05 in a later analysis. Because the 87-base-pair reads could not distinguish some IMGT-functional V segments, including TRBV6-2 and TRBV6-3, those segments were excluded. Strong co-occurrence of HLA alleles, especially DR and DQ, made assigning TCR associations to individual alleles difficult. A later analysis found that TCR association rates varied across HLA loci, with DRB1 alleles showing the most associated TCRs and HLA-C alleles the fewest. The only immune exposure information available for the cohort was CMV serostatus. A further reported finding was that TCR beta sequences accurately predicted the HLA-A and HLA-B alleles for most subjects in the first cohort. Because counts were too low, 15 or so rarely observed V segments, including chromosome 9 orphons, were excluded from the earlier analysis of under 650 of the donors. An earlier analysis of some 590 of the donors showed that most TCR beta V segments appeared in productive rearrangements either about 87% or about 30% of the time, which broadly matched IMGT annotations. Linkage disequilibrium might explain the correlated functional status among segregating V segments, but an unknown experimental factor could not be ruled out. A later analysis found that most CMV-associated TCR beta chains appeared HLA-restricted, with HLA associations seemingly driven largely by CMV exposure. Only TCR beta chains were sequenced in this cohort, and the absence of alpha or paired-chain data limited detectable features. Across donors, most TCR sequences were observed very rarely, whereas some public TCRs were present in many individuals.

The cohort was made up of 666 healthy bone marrow donors. All cohort members were sampled while nominally healthy, although unrecorded immune exposures were likely present. The donor tested CMV seronegative and was one of the 352 seronegative cohort members. Every donor gave a peripheral blood sample, and the peripheral blood mononuclear cells from that sample were used for TCR beta sequencing. Genomic DNA was extracted from the blood cell samples with the Qiagen DNeasy Blood Extraction Kit. Library preparation used the immunoSEQ multiplex PCR assay. For the multiplex PCR, a mixture combining 60 forward primers for TCR Vbeta segments and 13 reverse primers for TCR Jbeta segments was used. A multiplex PCR assay on genomic DNA amplified the CDR3 region of rearranged TCR beta genes. On the Illumina HiSeq System, the amplified TCR beta libraries were sequenced as 87-base-pair reads. Per the authors' processing: In a later analysis, some 80 million unique TCR beta chains were counted across the approximately 620 repertoires, and approximately 9.9 million of these chains were shared by at least two donors. Raw reads were error-corrected and collapsed into unique sequences with a nearest-neighbor algorithm that merged closely related sequences to remove PCR and sequencing errors. CDR3 sequences were aligned to IMGT reference sequences to assign V, D and J gene segments. Each retained sequence needed at least a six-nucleotide match to both a V gene segment and a J gene segment. A rearrangement counted as productive if the CDR3 had no stop codons and remained in frame with V and J, and every other rearrangement counted as non-productive. CDR3 was defined according to IMGT convention as the region running from the second conserved V-encoded cysteine to the conserved J-encoded phenylalanine. The earlier analysis of 587 of the donors excluded sequences that lacked an unambiguous match to a single V gene segment. In an earlier analysis of 450 to 750 of the donors, a V segment was called functional when productive rearrangements were above 56.7%, and segregating when the standard deviation between donors exceeded 5%. A statistical classification framework was developed to diagnose cytomegalovirus status using the catalog of TCR beta chain sequences. A later analysis assigned V and J genes by comparing TCR nucleotide sequences with IMGT/GENE-DB human TR gene sequences. In a later analysis, CDR3 sequences and most-parsimonious VDJ recombination scenarios were assigned using the TCRdist pipeline. In a later analysis, each TCR beta chain was defined by its CDR3 amino acid sequence together with its V-gene family, and reads without a unique V-gene family were excluded. To address suspected cross-contamination and a sequencing artifact, a later analysis removed over 500 highly shared, low-generation-probability nucleotide sequences. In a later analysis, a clonal expansion index for each public chain was calculated from normalized within-repertoire ranks of inferred template counts. A later analysis computed generation probabilities with a VDJ recombination model fitted to out-of-frame rearrangements, and checked the results against IGoR. In a later analysis, TCR-TCR, TCR-HLA and TCR-CMV co-occurrence was scored with hypergeometric tests, and a repertoire-size bias correction was applied to TCR pairs. To estimate false discovery rates, a later analysis permuted the HLA or CMV assignments 20 times. In a later analysis, co-occurring TCRs were grouped using DBSCAN, and TCRdist sequence similarity was added for clustering within HLA-allele-positive subsets. Repertoires with fewer than 30,000 or more than 120,000 public chains, plus five repertoires with anomalous nucleotide sharing, were excluded from co-occurrence clustering. TCRdb stores this immuneACCESS table with in-frame sequences only. Part of the clones is absent; in the studies checked, under half of the shortfall reflects unresolved V genes, and no reason is known for the rest. V and J calls and clone size are as listed in that table; D and trimming were resolved from the DNA. Across this sample there are around 180,000 clones, with about three quarters seen only once. The ten largest clones capture under 7.5% of the sample.

This clone occurred once. Its antigen target is currently unknown. No base-level quality is on record; no much larger clone is a single base apart. According to the germline V gene, CDR1 reads ENHRY and CDR2 reads SYGVKD. Germline trimming: 0 bases from V, 8 bases from J; junction bases outside gene matches: 5. The CDR3 holds 14 amino acids from the cysteine to the phenylalanine. Solely the CDR3 DNA is kept, with 42 bases framed from the first base. The clonotype originates from a man aged 35 to 55 in good health and CMV-seronegative. The sequenced sample was PBMCs. The V and J segments used are TRBV10-3 and TRBJ1-1, with TRBD1 matching 8 junction bases. In nucleotide form, the sequence is TGTGCCATCAGTGAGTCGAATCAGGGGGCAGAAGCTTTCTTT. It is translated as CAISESNQGAEAFF.